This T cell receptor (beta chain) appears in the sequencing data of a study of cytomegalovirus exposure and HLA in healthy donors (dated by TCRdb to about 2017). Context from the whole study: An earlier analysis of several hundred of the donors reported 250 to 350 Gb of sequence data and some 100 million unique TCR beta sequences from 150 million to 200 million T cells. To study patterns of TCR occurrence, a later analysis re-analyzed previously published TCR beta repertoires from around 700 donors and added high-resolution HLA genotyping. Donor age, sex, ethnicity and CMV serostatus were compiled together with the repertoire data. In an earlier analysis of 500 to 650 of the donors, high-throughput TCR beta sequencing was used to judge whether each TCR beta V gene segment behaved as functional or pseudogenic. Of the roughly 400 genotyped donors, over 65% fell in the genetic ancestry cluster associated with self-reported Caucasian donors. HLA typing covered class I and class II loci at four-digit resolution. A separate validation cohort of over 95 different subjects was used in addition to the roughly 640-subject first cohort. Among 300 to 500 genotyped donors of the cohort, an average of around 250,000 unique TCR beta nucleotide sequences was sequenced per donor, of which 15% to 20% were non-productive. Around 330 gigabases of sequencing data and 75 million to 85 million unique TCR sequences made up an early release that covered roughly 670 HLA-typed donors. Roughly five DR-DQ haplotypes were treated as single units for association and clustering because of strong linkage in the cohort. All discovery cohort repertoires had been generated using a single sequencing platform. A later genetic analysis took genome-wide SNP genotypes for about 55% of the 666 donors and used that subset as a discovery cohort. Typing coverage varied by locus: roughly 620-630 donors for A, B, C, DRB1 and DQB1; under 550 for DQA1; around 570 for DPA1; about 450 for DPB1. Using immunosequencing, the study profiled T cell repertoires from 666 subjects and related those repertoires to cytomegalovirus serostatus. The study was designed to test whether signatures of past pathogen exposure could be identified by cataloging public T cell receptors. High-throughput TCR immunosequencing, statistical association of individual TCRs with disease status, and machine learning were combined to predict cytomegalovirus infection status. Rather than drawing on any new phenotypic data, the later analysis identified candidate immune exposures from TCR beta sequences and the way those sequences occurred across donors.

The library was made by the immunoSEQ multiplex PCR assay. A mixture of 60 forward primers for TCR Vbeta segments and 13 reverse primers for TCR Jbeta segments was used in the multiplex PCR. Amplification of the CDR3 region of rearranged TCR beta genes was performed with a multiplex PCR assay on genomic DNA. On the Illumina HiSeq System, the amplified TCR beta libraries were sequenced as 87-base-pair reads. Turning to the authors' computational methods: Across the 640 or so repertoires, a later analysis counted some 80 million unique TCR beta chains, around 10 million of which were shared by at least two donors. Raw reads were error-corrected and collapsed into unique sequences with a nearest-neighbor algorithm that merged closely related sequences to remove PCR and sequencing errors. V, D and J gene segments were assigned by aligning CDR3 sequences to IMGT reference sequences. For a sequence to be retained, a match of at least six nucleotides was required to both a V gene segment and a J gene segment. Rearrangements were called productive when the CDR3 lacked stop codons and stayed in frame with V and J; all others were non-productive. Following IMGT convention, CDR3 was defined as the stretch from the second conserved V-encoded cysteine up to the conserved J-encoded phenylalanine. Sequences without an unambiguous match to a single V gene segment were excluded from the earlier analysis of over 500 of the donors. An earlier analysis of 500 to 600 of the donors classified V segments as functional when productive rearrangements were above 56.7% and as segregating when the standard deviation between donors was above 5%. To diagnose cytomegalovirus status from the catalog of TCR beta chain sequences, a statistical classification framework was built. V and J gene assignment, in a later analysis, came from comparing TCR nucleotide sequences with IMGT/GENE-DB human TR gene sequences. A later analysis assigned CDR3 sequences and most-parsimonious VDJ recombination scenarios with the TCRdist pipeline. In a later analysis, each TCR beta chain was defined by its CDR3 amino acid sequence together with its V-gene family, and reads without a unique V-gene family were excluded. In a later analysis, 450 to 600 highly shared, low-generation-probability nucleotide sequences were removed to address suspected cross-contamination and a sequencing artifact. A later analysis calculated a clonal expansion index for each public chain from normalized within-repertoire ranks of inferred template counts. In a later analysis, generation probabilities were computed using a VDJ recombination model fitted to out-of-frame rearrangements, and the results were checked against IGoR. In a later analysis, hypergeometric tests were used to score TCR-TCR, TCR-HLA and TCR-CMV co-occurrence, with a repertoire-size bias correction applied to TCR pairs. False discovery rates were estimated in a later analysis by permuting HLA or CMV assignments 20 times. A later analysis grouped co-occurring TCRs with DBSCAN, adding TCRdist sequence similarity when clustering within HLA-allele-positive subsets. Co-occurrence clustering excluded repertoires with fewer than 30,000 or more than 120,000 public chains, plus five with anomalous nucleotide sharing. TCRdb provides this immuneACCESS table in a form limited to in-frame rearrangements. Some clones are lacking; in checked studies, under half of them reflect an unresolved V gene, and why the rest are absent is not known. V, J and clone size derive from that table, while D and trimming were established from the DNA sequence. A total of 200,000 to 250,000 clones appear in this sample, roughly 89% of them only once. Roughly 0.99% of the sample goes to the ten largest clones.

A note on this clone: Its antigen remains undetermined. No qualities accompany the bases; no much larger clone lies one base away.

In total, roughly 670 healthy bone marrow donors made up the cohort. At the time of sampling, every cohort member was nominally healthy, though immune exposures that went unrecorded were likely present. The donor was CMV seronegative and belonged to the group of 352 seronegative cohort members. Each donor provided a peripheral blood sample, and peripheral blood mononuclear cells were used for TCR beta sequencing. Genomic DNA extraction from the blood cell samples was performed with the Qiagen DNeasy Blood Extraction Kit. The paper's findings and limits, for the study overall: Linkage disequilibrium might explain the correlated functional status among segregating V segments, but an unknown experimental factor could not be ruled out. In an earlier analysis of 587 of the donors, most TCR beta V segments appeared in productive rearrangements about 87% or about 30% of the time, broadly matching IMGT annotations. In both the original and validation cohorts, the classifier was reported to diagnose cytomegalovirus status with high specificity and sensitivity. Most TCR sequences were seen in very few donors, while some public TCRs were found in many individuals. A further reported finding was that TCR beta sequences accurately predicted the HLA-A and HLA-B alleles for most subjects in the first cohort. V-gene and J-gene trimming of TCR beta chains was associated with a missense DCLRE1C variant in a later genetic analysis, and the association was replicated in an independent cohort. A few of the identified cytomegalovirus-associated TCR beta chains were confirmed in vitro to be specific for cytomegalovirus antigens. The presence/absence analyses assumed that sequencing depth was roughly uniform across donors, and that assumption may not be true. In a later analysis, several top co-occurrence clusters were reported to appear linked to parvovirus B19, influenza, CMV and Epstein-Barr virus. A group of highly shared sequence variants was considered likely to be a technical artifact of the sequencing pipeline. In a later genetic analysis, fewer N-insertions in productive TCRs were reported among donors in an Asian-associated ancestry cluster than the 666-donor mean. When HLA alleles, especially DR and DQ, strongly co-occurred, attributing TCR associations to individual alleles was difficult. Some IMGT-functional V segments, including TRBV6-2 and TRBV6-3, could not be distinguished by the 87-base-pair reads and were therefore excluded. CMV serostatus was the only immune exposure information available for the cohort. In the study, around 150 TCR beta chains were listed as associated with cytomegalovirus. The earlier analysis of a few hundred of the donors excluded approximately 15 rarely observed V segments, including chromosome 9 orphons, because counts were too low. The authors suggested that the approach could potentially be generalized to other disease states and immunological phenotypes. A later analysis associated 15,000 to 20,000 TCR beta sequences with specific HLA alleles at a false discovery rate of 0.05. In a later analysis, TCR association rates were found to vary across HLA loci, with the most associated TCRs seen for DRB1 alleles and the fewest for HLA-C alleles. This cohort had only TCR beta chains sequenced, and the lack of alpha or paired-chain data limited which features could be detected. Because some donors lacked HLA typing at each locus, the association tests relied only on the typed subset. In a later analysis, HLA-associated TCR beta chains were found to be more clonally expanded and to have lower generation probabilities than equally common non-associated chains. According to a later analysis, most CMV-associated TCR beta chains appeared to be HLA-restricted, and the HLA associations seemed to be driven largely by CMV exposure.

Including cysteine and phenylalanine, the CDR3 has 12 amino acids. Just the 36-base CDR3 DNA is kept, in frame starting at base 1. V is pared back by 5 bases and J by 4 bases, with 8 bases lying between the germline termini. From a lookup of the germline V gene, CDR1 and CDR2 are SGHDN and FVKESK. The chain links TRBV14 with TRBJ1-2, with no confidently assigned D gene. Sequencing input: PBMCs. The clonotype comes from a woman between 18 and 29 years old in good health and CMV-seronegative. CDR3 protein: CASSYNSYGYTF. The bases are TGTGCCAGCAGCTACAACAGCTATGGCTACACCTTC.